This TCR beta chain is from a study of blood T cell repertoires in COVID-19 (dated by TCRdb to 2020 to 2022). As for the study more broadly: The collaborator samples originated in the United States, Italy and Spain and spanned the acute and convalescent phases of COVID-19. Subjects who had been exposed to COVID-19, were actively infected with it, or had recovered from it provided the deeply sampled blood TCRbeta repertoires that made up the dataset. A freely available public database, intended as a resource for researchers studying the immune response to SARS-CoV-2, is where the repertoires were released. HLA class I and class II types, where available, came from metadata supplied by the sample provider rather than from assay-based typing. The samples were drawn from two sources: the first 160 participants of the ongoing ImmuneRACE study, and fewer than 1,500 subjects contributed by 6 global collaborators. Sample metadata almost always included a de-identified subject ID, COVID-19 status, age in years and sex. The prospective study material was composed of cDNA or gDNA derived from T cells, B-cell-depleted T cells, or PBMCs.

Beyond this particular receptor, the publication reports: The amount of clinical and demographic metadata varied by source and participant and was provided uncurated.

Each collaborating institution followed its own protocols to collect whole blood in K2EDTA tubes. For TCRbeta analysis, collaborator samples were shipped as frozen whole blood, as isolated PBMCs, or as DNA extracted from either sample type. In the case of this clone: This receptor's antigen is unknown. Nothing much larger sits one base from this clone, and base qualities are not available.

TCRbeta CDR3 regions were amplified from genomic DNA using the immunoSEQ Assay, a bias-controlled multiplex PCR. The original pipeline was this. The number of nucleated cells in each sample was estimated from the amplification of reference gene primers within the assay. To quantify the absolute abundance of each unique TCRbeta CDR3 rearrangement, sequence reads were collapsed and filtered. Productive Simpson clonality was computed per sample as the square root of Simpson's diversity index over productive rearrangements. The immuneACCESS repertoire file appears here via TCRdb, limited to in-frame rearrangements. These files lack a portion of the clones; in checked studies, under half of the deficit traces to unresolved V genes, and the cause of the others is not known. The V and J calls and clone size come from that table; D and trimming were worked out from the DNA. A total of approximately 150,000 clones appear in this sample, about four fifths of them only once. 11% of the sample is taken by the ten largest.

The germline V gene supplies CDR1 KGHDR and CDR2 SFDVKD. Spanning cysteine to phenylalanine, the CDR3 consists of 13 amino acids. Only the CDR3 part of the read is kept: 39 bases, read in frame from the first base. Trimming removed 4 bases from V and 6 bases from J; the gene matches leave 4 bases unexplained. The source of this sequence is a man in his 70s with active or convalescent COVID-19. Sequenced input: peripheral blood. Recombination joined TRBV24-1 with TRBJ2-7, and TRBD1 matches 8 of the central bases. The nucleotide sequence is given as TGTGCCACCAGTGACGGACAGGGTGGCGAGCAGTACTTC. It is translated as CATSDGQGGEQYF.